Listed below are T cell receptor beta chains from one sample, sequenced in a study of cytomegalovirus exposure and HLA in healthy donors. This table comes from immunoSEQ multiplex PCR, and its TCRdb copy is limited to in-frame clones, with some not included. The sample spans about 200,000 clones; the ten largest clones claim roughly 0.74%. Sequencing was carried out using PBMCs. The receptors were gathered from a boy between 10 and 17 years old in good health and CMV-seronegative. Both conserved end residues are trimmed from each CDR3.

j_gene | v_gene | CDR3aa
TRBJ1-2 | TRBV9 | ASSLEEGIIGWGYT
TRBJ2-7 | TRBV6-6 | ASSYRLAGYEQY
TRBJ1-5 | TRBV19 | ASSIDRGSQPQH
TRBJ2-2 | TRBV1 | TSSPPTSGGHTGELF
TRBJ1-5 | TRBV2 | ASSELFQSNQPQH
TRBJ2-3 | TRBV5-5 | ASEEAGLYLTDTQY
TRBJ1-1 | TRBV27 | ASSTLTGSYTEAF
TRBJ2-3 | TRBV4-1 | ASSQGPQRGSVKDTQY
TRBJ2-5 | TRBV5-5 | ASSLFSQRGREETQY
TRBJ1-2 | TRBV28 | ASSLITQLRYGYT
TRBJ2-3 | TRBV2 | ASSEEGVGRGTQY
TRBJ2-7 | TRBV11-2 | ASSATYEQY
TRBJ2-1 | TRBV27 | ASSPTGFSSYNEQF
TRBJ1-1 | TRBV5-1 | ASSPDSWETEAF
TRBJ2-5 | TRBV30 | AWSVSGLAYQETQY
TRBJ1-4 | TRBV19 | ASSIGGTKLF
TRBJ2-1 | TRBV4-2 | ASSPRGTGYNEQF
TRBJ1-5 | TRBV6-1 | ASSESRGRLSQPQH
TRBJ1-2 | TRBV4-1 | ASSQGLVDYGYT
TRBJ1-1 | TRBV7-6 | ASRSGGGTEAF
TRBJ1-1 | TRBV19 | ASSTPGVAEAF
TRBJ2-3 | TRBV5-1 | ASSLVGNTDTQY
TRBJ2-5 | TRBV5-1 | ASSLGRDRETQY
TRBJ2-2 | TRBV30 | AWSSGGEELF
TRBJ2-2 | TRBV5-4 | ASSSNRVKNTGELF
TRBJ1-5 | TRBV5-6 | ASSTGQGNQPQH
TRBJ1-1 | TRBV2 | ARAEPAGNTEAF
TRBJ1-1 | TRBV5-6 | ASSEQGAGGTEAF
TRBJ1-2 | TRBV5-1 | ASSGTGNYGYT
TRBJ1-1 | TRBV4-2 | ASSQVAGGTEAF
TRBJ2-7 | TRBV7-2 | ASSLDNSLGGGFSYEQY
TRBJ1-1 | TRBV20-1 | SAISQIEAF